These 15 T cell receptor beta chains share one sample of origin, sequenced in a study of blood T cells in healthy people across ages (dated by TCRdb to about 2015). Libraries came from 5' RACE. For sequencing, an Illumina HiSeq 2500 was employed. A second PCR of about 6 to 11 cycles was run with a J-beta primer mix and a sample-barcoded 5' primer. Through fastp at Q25 and MiXCR, TCRdb rebuilt clones from the public reads, retaining in-frame beta chains. CDR3 protein sequences are deduplicated, and each keeps its most common genes and DNA. The sample records more than 700,000 distinct CDR3 sequences, about half of which are singletons. 15% to 20% of the sample rests with the top ten. Input material: blood. These receptor sequences come from a man of 80 years or more in good health.

J is TRBJ2-5 and V is TRBV9; D may be TRBD2 (5 bases). This CDR3 has 15 residues. V was cut by 0 bases and J by 4 bases, with 13 bases left in between. Germline V gene data show CDR1 as SGDLS and CDR2 as YYNGEE. The CDR3 DNA reads TGTGCCAGCAGCGTAGTTGAGGGCTTCGGAGAGACCCAGTACTTC. Its protein is CASSVVEGFGETQYF.

The rearrangement links TRBV7-2 to TRBJ1-2; tentative D call: TRBD1 (5 bases). The germline V gene has CDR1 SGHTA and CDR2 FQGNSA. CDR3 length equals 17 residues. The ends were cut back, 1 base at V and 3 bases at J, with 18 bases in the middle. The CDR3: CASSLGPDSLPDYGYTF. CDR3 sequence (DNA): TGTGCCAGCAGCTTAGGTCCCGACAGCCTACCAGACTATGGCTACACCTTC.

This clonotype appeared once. This chain uses TRBV20-1 with TRBJ2-1; D could derive from TRBD1 or TRBD2 (5 bases each). The CDR3 covers 14 residues. V lost 6 bases and J 6 bases, leaving 18 bases between the germline ends. Per the germline V gene, CDR1 is DFQATT and CDR2 is SNEGSKA (reference sequence). The CDR3 DNA sequence: TGCAGTGCGAGTCCTGGTGGGACGCTCAATGAGCAGTTCTTC. Residues: CSASPGGTLNEQFF.

The chain recombines TRBV9 with TRBJ2-1; 7 nucleotides line up with TRBD2. This CDR3 has 16 amino acids. In germline, CDR1 is SGDLS, CDR2 YYNGEE. Trimming at V came to 4 bases and at J to 5 bases, leaving 12 bases not matched to a gene. Here the CDR3 DNA reads TGTGCCAGCAGCCCGAATAGGGCTAGCGGAAACAATGAGCAGTTCTTC. It translates to CASSPNRASGNNEQFF.

The count of this clonotype is one. The chain has TRBV5-1 and TRBJ1-4; a weak D match, TRBD1 (6 bases). The CDR3 runs to 14 residues. Germline CDR1 reads SGHRS; CDR2 reads YFSETQ. Trimming cost V 4 bases and J 2 bases, with 9 bases left between them. In DNA form, the CDR3 reads TGCGCCAGCAGCATAACAGGGACTAATGAAAAACTGTTTTTT. Its protein product is CASSITGTNEKLFF.

This clonotype was counted between two and nine times. The chain couples TRBV2 to TRBJ2-3, with D perhaps matching TRBD1 or TRBD2 (5 bases each). Between the trimmed V and J ends, which lost 5 bases and 5 bases, there was a span of 17 bases. CDR1 is SNHLY, CDR2 FYNNEI, per germline. The CDR3 covers 15 residues. The CDR3 region is CASSPPGPDIDTQYF. In DNA form, the CDR3 reads TGTGCCAGCAGTCCCCCGGGACCAGATATAGATACGCAGTATTTT.

The chain couples TRBV6-5 to TRBJ2-1; 10 nucleotides agree with TRBD2. The germline V gene has CDR1 MNHEY and CDR2 SVGAGI. The J segment lost 7 bases and the V segment lost 2 bases, leaving 14 bases of the junction unmatched. CDR3 length equals 18 residues. CDR3 loop: CASSYPEGASGRGNEQFF. As DNA, the CDR3 is TGTGCCAGCAGTTACCCCGAGGGTGCTAGCGGGAGAGGTAATGAGCAGTTCTTC.

This clonotype was picked up a small number of times. The chain combines TRBV7-2 with TRBJ1-4; 7 bases are shared with TRBD1. J lost 8 bases, V lost 5 bases, and 5 bases had no gene match. The germline V gene has CDR1 SGHTA and CDR2 FQGNSA. The CDR3 extends over 13 amino acids. Here the CDR3 DNA reads TGTGCCAGCAGCCCCCCACAGGGGGAAAAACTGTTTTTT. This encodes CASSPPQGEKLFF. The whole variable domain, remainder taken from reference TRBV7-2 and TRBJ1-4, is GAGVSQSPSNKVTEKGKDVELRCDPISGHTALYWYRQSLGQGLEFLIYFQGNSAPDKSGLPSDRFSAERTGGSVSTLTIQRTQQEDSAVYLCASSPPQGEKLFFGSGTQLSVL.

J is TRBJ2-1 and V is TRBV20-1; TRBD2 matches at 8 bases. The J call may not be correct, given that the DNA end is closer to TRBJ2-7. Germline CDR1 DFQATT, CDR2 SNEGSKA (reference sequence). The CDR3 is made up of 15 amino acids. The DNA of the CDR3 is TGCAGTGCTAGAATAGCGGGGCAACCCTACAATGAGCAGTACTTC. Its protein is CSARIAGQPYNEQYF.

The chain has TRBV24-1 and TRBJ2-2; 11 bases are a match to TRBD2. The CDR3 runs to 16 residues. V lost 4 bases to trimming and J lost 7 bases; unmatched junction nucleotides: 7. Germline CDR1 and CDR2: KGHDR and SFDVKD. Here the CDR3 DNA reads TGTGCCACCAGTGACCCACTAGCGGGAGAGGGCGGGGAGCTGTTTTTT. Protein product: CATSDPLAGEGGELFF.

This chain joins TRBV20-1 and TRBJ2-7, with 7 nucleotides matching TRBD1. Germline-derived CDR1 and CDR2 are DFQATT and SNEGSKA (reference sequence). After removal of 3 bases from V and 2 bases from J, the junction contained 7 bases not matched to a gene. There are 14 residues in the CDR3. The CDR3 bases are TGCAGTGCTAGTTCGGAGACAGGGACCTACGAGCAGTACTTC. Translating it yields CSASSETGTYEQYF.

V and J are TRBV4-3 and TRBJ2-1, with D possibly being TRBD1 or TRBD2 (6 bases each). The CDR3 runs to 17 residues. V dropped 4 bases and J dropped 7 bases, with 23 bases sitting between them. Germline V lookup: CDR1 LGHNA, CDR2 YSLEER. This CDR3 reads CASSRAVGGPLGNEQFF. CDR3 nucleotide sequence: TGCGCCAGCAGCCGGGCAGTAGGGGGGCCCCTCGGGAATGAGCAGTTCTTC.

This clonotype was found a few times. The genes are TRBV11-3 and TRBJ2-1; TRBD1 is a possible D gene (6 bases). CDR1 SGHNT and CDR2 YENEEA come from the germline V gene. This CDR3 has 17 amino acids. Trimming removed 4 bases at V and 4 bases at J, with 20 bases between. CDR3 sequence: CASSSPLTGPDYNEQFF. DNA for the CDR3: TGTGCCAGCAGCTCGCCCTTGACAGGACCTGATTACAATGAGCAGTTCTTC. Supplemented by reference TRBV11-3 and TRBJ2-1, the full variable domain reads EAGVVQSPRYKIIEKKQPVAFWCNPISGHNTLYWYLQNLGQGPELLIRYENEEAVDDSQLPKDRFSAERLKGVDSTLKIQPAELGDSAVYLCASSSPLTGPDYNEQFFGPGTRLTVL.

The chain employs TRBV24-1 and TRBJ2-3; the D gene is possibly TRBD2 (7 bases). Germline lookup yields CDR1 KGHDR and CDR2 SFDVKD. CDR3 size: 16 residues. The ends were cut back, 8 bases at V and 3 bases at J, with 20 bases in the middle. Here the CDR3 reads CATNPGRGRGTDTQYF. CDR3 nucleotides: TGTGCCACCAACCCCGGTCGAGGGAGGGGGACAGATACGCAGTATTTT.

This clonotype was observed a handful of times. The chain uses TRBV7-9 and TRBJ2-5; 10 bases are shared with TRBD1. The V gene's germline CDR1 is SEHNR and CDR2 FQNEAQ (reference sequence). The CDR3 consists of 14 residues. V lost 5 bases and J lost 5; bases outside the gene matches: 5. CDR3 sequence (DNA): TGTGCCAGCAGCAAAGGGACAGGGGTCGAGACCCAGTACTTC. Translated, it gives CASSKGTGVETQYF.